These 22 T cell receptor beta chains share one sample of origin, sequenced in a study of T cells in Graves' hyperthyroidism and ophthalmopathy. TCR beta CDR3 regions were amplified from RNA transcripts. First-round RT-PCR of the TCR CDR3 relied on the HTBI primer set. TCRdb reprocessed the multiplex PCR reads with MiXCR, giving one entry per CDR3 protein. The data show some 500,000 distinct CDR3 sequences, around an eighth seen once. Source material: blood. The source of these receptors is a woman under 30 with Graves' hyperthyroidism.

This clonotype showed up just a few times. V is TRBV5-6 and J is TRBJ2-7, with 9 bases that match TRBD2. From germline, CDR1 is SGHDT and CDR2 YYEEEE. The V and J ends lost 1 base and 3 bases, in that order; junction bases with no gene match: 5. The CDR3 extends over 15 amino acids. The CDR3 here is CASSLMTSGVYEQYV. In DNA form, the CDR3 reads TGTGCCAGCAGCTTGATGACTAGCGGCGTCTACGAGCAGTACGTC.

This clonotype was seen many times. V and J are TRBV7-9 and TRBJ2-1, with TRBD1 matching 11 bases. V lost 4 bases, J lost 0 bases, and 8 bases stayed unmatched. The CDR3 contains 18 residues. Germline CDR1 is SEHNR and CDR2 is FQNEAQ (reference sequence). The CDR3 spells CASSSRDRGSSSYNEQFF. DNA for the CDR3: TGTGCCAGCAGCTCCCGGGACAGGGGGTCTAGCTCCTACAATGAGCAGTTCTTC.

This chain links TRBV27 with TRBJ2-1; 10 nucleotides line up with TRBD2. CDR1 and CDR2 (germline): MNHEY, SMNVEV (reference sequence). The junction had 12 bases not matched to a gene; V was cut back by 6 bases and J by 4 bases. This CDR3 region has 17 residues. CDR3: CASSSSGRAYTYNEQFF. The CDR3 bases are TGTGCCAGCAGCAGCAGCGGGAGGGCCTACACATACAATGAGCAGTTCTTC.

In its sample, this clonotype was seen many times. The chain employs TRBV24-1 and TRBJ2-7; TRBD2 matches at 10 bases. Germline assignment: CDR1 KGHDR and CDR2 SFDVKD. This CDR3 contains 15 residues. With V trimmed by 5 bases and J by 5 bases, 8 bases remained unmatched. The CDR3 reads CATSAALAGDNEQYF. In DNA, the CDR3 is TGTGCCACCAGTGCCGCTCTAGCGGGAGACAACGAGCAGTACTTC.

A few counts support this clonotype. This chain connects TRBV9 to TRBJ2-1, with unresolved D. There are 16 residues in the CDR3. The germline V gene has CDR1 SGDLS and CDR2 YYNGEE. The ends were cut back, 3 bases at V and 1 base at J, with 14 bases in the middle. The CDR3 region is CASSAVPYGSYNEQFF. The CDR3 region has the DNA TGTGCCAGCAGCGCGGTACCCTACGGGTCCTACAATGAGCAGTTCTTC. The whole variable domain, remainder taken from reference TRBV9 and TRBJ2-1, is DSGVTQTPKHLITATGQRVTLRCSPRSGDLSVYWYQQSLDQGLQFLIQYYNGEERAKGNILERFSAQQFPDLHSELNLSSLELGDSALYFCASSAVPYGSYNEQFFGPGTRLTVL.

This clonotype was seen ten or more times. As DNA, the CDR3 is TGTGCCAGCAGCCAAGCGACAGGGGGCGGGTATGGCTACACCTTC. Amino acid sequence: CASSQATGGGYGYTF. V gene TRBV3-1 combines with J gene TRBJ1-2; 10 bases line up with TRBD1. The CDR3 sequence is 15 residues long. V lost 1 base, J lost 5 bases, and 4 bases stayed unmatched. The germline CDR1 and CDR2 sequences are LGHDT and YNNKEL (reference sequence).

This clonotype appeared a few times. The CDR3 sequence is CAITGGRTNYGYTF. The CDR3 DNA follows: TGTGCCATCACAGGAGGCAGGACTAACTATGGCTACACCTTC. The chain joins TRBV6-1 to TRBJ1-2, with D possibly TRBD1 on 5 matching bases. Germline values: CDR1 MNHNS, CDR2 SASEGT. The CDR3 consists of 14 residues. V was cut by 10 bases and J by 0 bases, with 15 bases left in between.

This clonotype was detected ten times or more. This rearrangement joins TRBV9 to TRBJ2-5; the D is unclear. V gave up 1 base and J gave up 4 bases, with 5 bases separating them. CDR3 length: 12 residues. The germline V gene has CDR1 SGDLS and CDR2 YYNGEE. The CDR3 loop is CASSVPGETQYF. In nucleotides, the CDR3 is TGTGCCAGCAGCGTACCTGGAGAGACCCAGTACTTC.

The V call is TRBV30, the J call TRBJ1-3; D is perhaps TRBD1 (6 bases). The CDR3 is 18 residues long. Trimming took off 0 bases at V and 0 bases at J, with 18 bases between the two ends. Germline V gene lookup returns CDR1 GTSNPN and CDR2 SVGIG (reference sequence). The CDR3 region is CAWSVRRGTTFSGNTIYF. CDR3 DNA: TGTGCCTGGAGTGTAAGGCGCGGGACAACGTTCTCTGGAAACACCATATATTTT.

This clonotype was seen many times. The gene calls are TRBV6-2 or TRBV6-3 and TRBJ2-7; D possibly corresponds to TRBD2 (5 bases). The V and J ends lost 6 bases and 1 base respectively, with 19 bases between them. Germline loops: CDR1 MNHEY, CDR2 SVGEGT. The CDR3 spans 16 residues. Here the CDR3 DNA reads TGTGCCAGCAGAGAACACGAGAGGGAGACATCCTACGAGCAGTACGTC. Translating gives CASREHERETSYEQYV.

The gene calls are TRBV20-1 and TRBJ1-1; D may be TRBD1 (5 bases). Per the germline V gene, CDR1 is DFQATT and CDR2 is SNEGSKA (reference sequence). V was cut by 6 bases and J by 5 bases, with 16 bases left in between. This CDR3 contains 13 residues. The CDR3 DNA is TGCAGTGCCCCCAGGGAGCCGCGGACTGAAGCTTTCTTT. This sequence encodes CSAPREPRTEAFF.

With respect to this clonotype: The junction departs from the called germline gene at one end, perhaps through a read error. The rearrangement uses TRBV7-3 and TRBJ2-1; TRBD2 agrees at 11 bases. CDR3 size: 17 residues. Germline-derived CDR1 and CDR2 are SGHTA and FQGTGA. CDR3 sequence: CASSLGLASGRRNEQSF. The DNA for the CDR3 is TGTGCCAGCAGCTTAGGCCTGGCTAGCGGGAGGAGAAATGAGCAGTCCTTC.

This clonotype was counted many times. The J gene is TRBJ2-3, the V gene TRBV6-1, with 8 bases identical to TRBD2. Germline CDR1 is MNHNS and CDR2 is SASEGT. Losses at the gene ends were 6 bases for V and 1 base for J; bases not matched to a gene: 6. The length of the CDR3 is 15 residues. The CDR3 DNA reads as TGTGCCAGCAGACAACCGGGAGGGGGCACAGATACGCAGTATTTT. Amino acids: CASRQPGGGTDTQYF.

Ten or more counts support this clonotype. This chain uses TRBV19 with TRBJ2-1; D might be TRBD2 (6 bases). The CDR3 is 15 amino acids. Deletions cut 3 bases from V and 8 bases from J, with 17 bases between. Looked up from germline, CDR1 is LNHDA and CDR2 is SQIVND (reference sequence). The CDR3 reads CASSILTSSGDEQFF. CDR3 coding DNA: TGTGCCAGTAGTATCTTGACTAGTTCGGGCGATGAGCAGTTCTTC.

This clonotype was seen only a few times. The V gene is TRBV6-1, the J gene TRBJ2-7; 7 positions match TRBD1. Germline-derived CDR1 and CDR2 are MNHNS and SASEGT. The CDR3 contains 13 residues. Trimming removed 6 bases from V and 6 bases from J; junction bases left unmatched: 8. CDR3 nucleotide sequence: TGTGCCAGCAGCCTTCGACAGGGTCCCGAGCAGTACTTC. This gives the protein CASSLRQGPEQYF.

This clonotype was detected only a few times. The genes are TRBV2 and TRBJ2-5; 8 positions agree with TRBD2. This CDR3 is built from 14 residues. V was clipped by 8 bases and J by 5 bases; unmatched bases: 10. CDR1 and CDR2 from the germline V gene are SNHLY and FYNNEI. The CDR3 coding sequence is TGTGCCAGCGCTTTTCGACGGGAGGGTGAGACCCAGTACTTC. Its protein is CASAFRREGETQYF.

In this sample, this clonotype turned up a few times. This chain uses TRBV5-1 with TRBJ2-1, with 8 bases lining up with TRBD2. The J segment lost 9 bases and the V segment lost 0 bases, leaving 8 bases of the junction unmatched. CDR1 and CDR2 (germline): SGHRS, YFSETQ. This CDR3 contains 15 residues. CDR3 sequence (DNA): TGCGCCAGCAGCTTGGACGTTAGCGGGAAGGCTGAGCAGTTCTTC. Protein sequence: CASSLDVSGKAEQFF.

This clonotype was picked up many times. This sequence joins TRBV6-6 and TRBJ1-4; D uncertain. The CDR3 extends over 15 amino acids. V shed 0 bases and J shed 5 bases, with 10 bases lying between them. The germline V gene encodes CDR1 MNHNY and CDR2 SVGAGI (reference sequence). CDR3 sequence (DNA): TGTGCCAGCAGTTACTCGCGGACGATCAATGAAAAACTGTTTTTT. It codes for CASSYSRTINEKLFF.

J is TRBJ2-1 and V is TRBV6-5; the match to TRBD2 covers 11 bases. The V gene end was trimmed by 0 bases and the J gene end by 7 bases; junction bases not matched to a gene: 5. In germline, CDR1 is MNHEY, CDR2 SVGAGI. CDR3 length: 16 residues. CDR3 coding DNA: TGTGCCAGCAGTTACTCGAAGGCTAGCGGGAGGAATGAGCAGTTCTTC. As protein: CASSYSKASGRNEQFF.

This clonotype appeared many times. This chain links TRBV12-3 or TRBV12-4 with TRBJ1-4, with no clear D. Trimming cost V 3 bases and J 7 bases, with 6 bases left between them. This CDR3 spans 12 amino acids. Here the CDR3 DNA reads TGTGCCAGCAGTTTCGACGGTGAAAAACTGTTTTTT. This codes for CASSFDGEKLFF.

Details on this clonotype: A much larger clone sits a single nucleotide away, making a read error possible. The chain has TRBV30 and TRBJ2-3; possible D gene TRBD2, 5 bases. The CDR3 is 14 residues long. The V gene's germline CDR1 is GTSNPN and CDR2 SVGIG (reference sequence). Trimming cost V 4 bases and J 3 bases, with 14 bases left between them. The CDR3 is CAWILGERTDTQYF. The CDR3 coding sequence is TGTGCCTGGATCCTTGGGGAGCGAACAGATACGCAGTATTTT.

The chain recombines TRBV20-1 with TRBJ1-1; no clear D. V lost 4 bases, J lost 7 bases, and 16 bases lay in between. The CDR3 spans 13 residues. Germline CDR1 is DFQATT and CDR2 is SNEGSKA (reference sequence). As DNA, the CDR3 is TGCAGTGCTATCTTCACAGCCCCTCTTGAAGCTTTCTTT. Encoded protein: CSAIFTAPLEAFF.